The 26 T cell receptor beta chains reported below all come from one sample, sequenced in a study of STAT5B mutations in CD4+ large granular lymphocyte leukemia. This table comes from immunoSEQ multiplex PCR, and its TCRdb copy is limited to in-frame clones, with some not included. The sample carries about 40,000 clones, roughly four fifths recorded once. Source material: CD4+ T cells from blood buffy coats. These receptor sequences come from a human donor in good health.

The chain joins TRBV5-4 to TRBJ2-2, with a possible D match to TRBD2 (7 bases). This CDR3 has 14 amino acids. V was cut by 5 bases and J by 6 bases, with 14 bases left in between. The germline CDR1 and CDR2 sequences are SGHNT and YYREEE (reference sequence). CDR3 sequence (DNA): TGTGCCAGCAGAGTCGGGGGGCTCCCCGGGGAGCTGTTTTTT. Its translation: CASRVGGLPGELFF.

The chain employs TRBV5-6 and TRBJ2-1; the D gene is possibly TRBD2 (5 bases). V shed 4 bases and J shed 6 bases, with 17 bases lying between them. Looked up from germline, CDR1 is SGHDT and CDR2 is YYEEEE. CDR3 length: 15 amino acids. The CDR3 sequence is CASSLGLAPFNEQFF. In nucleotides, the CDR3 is TGTGCCAGCAGCCTTGGACTGGCCCCGTTCAATGAGCAGTTCTTC.

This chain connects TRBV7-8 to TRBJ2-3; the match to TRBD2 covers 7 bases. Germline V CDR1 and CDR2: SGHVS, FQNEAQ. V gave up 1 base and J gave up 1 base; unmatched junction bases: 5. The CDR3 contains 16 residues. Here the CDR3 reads CASSLGRGGRTDTQYF. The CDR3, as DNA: TGTGCCAGCAGCTTAGGACGCGGGGGTCGCACAGATACGCAGTATTTT.

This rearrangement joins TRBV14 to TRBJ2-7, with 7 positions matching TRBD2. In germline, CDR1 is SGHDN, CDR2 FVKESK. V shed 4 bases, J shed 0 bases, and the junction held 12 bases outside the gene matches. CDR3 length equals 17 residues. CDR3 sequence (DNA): TGTGCCAGCAGCCCGACCCCGGCAGGGACTACCTCCTACGAGCAGTACTTC. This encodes CASSPTPAGTTSYEQYF.

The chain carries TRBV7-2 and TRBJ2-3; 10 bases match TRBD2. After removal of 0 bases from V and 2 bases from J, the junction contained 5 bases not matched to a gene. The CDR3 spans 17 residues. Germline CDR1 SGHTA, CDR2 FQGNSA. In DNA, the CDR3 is TGTGCCAGCAGCTTAGCATTCCTAGCGGGAGTCACAGATACGCAGTATTTT. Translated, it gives CASSLAFLAGVTDTQYF.

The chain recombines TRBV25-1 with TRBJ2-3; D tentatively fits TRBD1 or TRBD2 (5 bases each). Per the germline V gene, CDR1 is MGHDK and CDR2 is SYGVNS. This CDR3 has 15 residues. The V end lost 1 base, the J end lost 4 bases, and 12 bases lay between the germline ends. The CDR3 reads CASSESGKGADTQYF. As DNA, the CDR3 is TGTGCCAGCAGTGAATCAGGGAAGGGAGCAGATACGCAGTATTTT. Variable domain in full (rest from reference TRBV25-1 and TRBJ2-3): EADIYQTPRYLVIGTGKKITLECSQTMGHDKMYWYQQDPGMELHLIHYSYGVNSTEKGDLSSESTVSRIRTEHFPLTLESARPSHTSQYLCASSESGKGADTQYFGPGTRLTVL.

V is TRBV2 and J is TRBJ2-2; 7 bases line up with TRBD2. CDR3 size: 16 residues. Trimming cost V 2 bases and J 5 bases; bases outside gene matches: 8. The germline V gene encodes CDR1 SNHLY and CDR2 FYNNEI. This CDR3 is CASSESGGMRTGELFF. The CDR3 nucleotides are TGTGCCAGCAGTGAATCGGGAGGAATGAGGACCGGGGAGCTGTTTTTT.

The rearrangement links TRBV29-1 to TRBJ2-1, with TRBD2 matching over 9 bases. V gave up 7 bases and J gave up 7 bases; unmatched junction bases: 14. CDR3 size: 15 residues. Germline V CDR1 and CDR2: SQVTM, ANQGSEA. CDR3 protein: CSGTSGYIVSNEQFF. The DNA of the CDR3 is TGCAGCGGTACTAGCGGGTACATTGTCTCTAATGAGCAGTTCTTC.

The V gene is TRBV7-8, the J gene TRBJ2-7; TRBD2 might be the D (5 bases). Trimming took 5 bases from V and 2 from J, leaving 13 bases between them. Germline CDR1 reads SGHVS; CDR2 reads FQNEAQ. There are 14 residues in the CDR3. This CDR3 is CASSPSGSAYEQYF. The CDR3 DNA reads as TGTGCCAGCAGCCCCTCGGGGAGTGCCTACGAGCAGTACTTC.

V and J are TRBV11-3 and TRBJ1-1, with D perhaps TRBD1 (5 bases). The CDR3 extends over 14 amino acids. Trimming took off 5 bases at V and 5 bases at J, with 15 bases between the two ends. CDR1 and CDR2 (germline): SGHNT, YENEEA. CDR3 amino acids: CASSPGGGWTEAFF. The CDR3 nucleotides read TGTGCCAGCAGCCCGGGGGGGGGTTGGACTGAAGCTTTCTTT.

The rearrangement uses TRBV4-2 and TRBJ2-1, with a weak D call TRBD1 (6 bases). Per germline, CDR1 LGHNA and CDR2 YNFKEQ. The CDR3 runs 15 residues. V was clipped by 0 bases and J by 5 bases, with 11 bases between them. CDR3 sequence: CASSQEDRTNNEQFF. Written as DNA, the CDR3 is TGTGCCAGCAGCCAAGAGGACAGAACCAACAATGAGCAGTTCTTC.

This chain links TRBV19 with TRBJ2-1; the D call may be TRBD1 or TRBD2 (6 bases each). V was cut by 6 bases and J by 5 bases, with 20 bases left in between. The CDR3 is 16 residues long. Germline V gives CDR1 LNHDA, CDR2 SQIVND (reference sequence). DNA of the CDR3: TGTGCCAGTAGCAGAAATACCGGGGGCCACGACAATGAGCAGTTCTTC. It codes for CASSRNTGGHDNEQFF.

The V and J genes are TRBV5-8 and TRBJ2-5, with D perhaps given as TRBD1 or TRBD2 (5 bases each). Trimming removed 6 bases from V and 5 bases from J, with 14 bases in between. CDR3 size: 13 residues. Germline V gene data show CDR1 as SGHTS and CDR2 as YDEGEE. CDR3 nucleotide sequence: TGTGCCAGCAACCCGGGGCGAGGGGAGACCCAGTACTTC. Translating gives CASNPGRGETQYF. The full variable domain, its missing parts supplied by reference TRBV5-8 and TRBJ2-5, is EAGVTQSPTHLIKTRGQQATLRCSPISGHTSVYWYQQALGLGLQFLLWYDEGEERNRGNFPPRFSGRQFPNYSSELNVNALELEDSALYLCASNPGRGETQYFGPGTRLLVL.

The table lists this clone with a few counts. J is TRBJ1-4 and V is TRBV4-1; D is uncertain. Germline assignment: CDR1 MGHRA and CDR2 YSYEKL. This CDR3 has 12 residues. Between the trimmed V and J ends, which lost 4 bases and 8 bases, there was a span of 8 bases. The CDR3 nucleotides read TGCGCCAGCAGCCGCCCAGGAGAAAAACTGTTTTTT. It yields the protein CASSRPGEKLFF.

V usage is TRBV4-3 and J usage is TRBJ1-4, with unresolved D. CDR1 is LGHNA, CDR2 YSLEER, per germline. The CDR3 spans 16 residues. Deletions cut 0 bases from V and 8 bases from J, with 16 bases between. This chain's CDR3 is CASSQDLTGRGEKLFF. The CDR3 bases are TGCGCCAGCAGCCAAGATTTAACGGGGAGAGGGGAAAAACTGTTTTTT.

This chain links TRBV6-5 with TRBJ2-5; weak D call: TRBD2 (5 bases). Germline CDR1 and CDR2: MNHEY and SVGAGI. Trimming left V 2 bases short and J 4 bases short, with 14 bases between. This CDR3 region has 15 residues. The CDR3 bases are TGTGCCAGCAGTTACCCTCGGGGTTTGGGAGAGACCCAGTACTTC. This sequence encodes CASSYPRGLGETQYF.

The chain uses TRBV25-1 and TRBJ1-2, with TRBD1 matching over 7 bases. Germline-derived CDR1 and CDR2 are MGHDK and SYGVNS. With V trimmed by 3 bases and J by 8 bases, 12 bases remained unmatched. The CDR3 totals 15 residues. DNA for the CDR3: TGTGCCAGCAGTGACCCACAGACAGGGATGGGGGGCTACACCTTC. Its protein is CASSDPQTGMGGYTF.

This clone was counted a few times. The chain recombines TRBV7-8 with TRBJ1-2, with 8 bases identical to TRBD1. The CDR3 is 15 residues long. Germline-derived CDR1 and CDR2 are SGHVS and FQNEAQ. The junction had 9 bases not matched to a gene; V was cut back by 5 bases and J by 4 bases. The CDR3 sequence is CASSMRTGLAYGYTF. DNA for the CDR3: TGTGCCAGCAGCATGCGGACAGGGCTTGCCTATGGCTACACCTTC.

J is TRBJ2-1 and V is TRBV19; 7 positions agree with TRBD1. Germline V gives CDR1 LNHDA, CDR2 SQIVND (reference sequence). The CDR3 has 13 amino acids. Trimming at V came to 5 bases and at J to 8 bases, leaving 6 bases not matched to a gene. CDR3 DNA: TGTGCCAGTAGTCCCGACAGGGTCCATGAGCAGTTCTTC. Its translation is CASSPDRVHEQFF. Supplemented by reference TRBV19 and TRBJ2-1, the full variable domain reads DGGITQSPKYLFRKEGQNVTLSCEQNLNHDAMYWYRQDPGQGLRLIYYSQIVNDFQKGDIAEGYSVSREKKESFPLTVTSAQKNPTAFYLCASSPDRVHEQFFGPGTRLTVL.

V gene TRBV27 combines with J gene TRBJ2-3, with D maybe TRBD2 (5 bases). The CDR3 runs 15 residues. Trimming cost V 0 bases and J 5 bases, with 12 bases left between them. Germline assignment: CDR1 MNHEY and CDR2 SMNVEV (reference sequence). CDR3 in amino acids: CASSLSRGNQDTQYF. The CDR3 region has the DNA TGTGCCAGCAGTTTATCAAGAGGGAATCAAGATACGCAGTATTTT.

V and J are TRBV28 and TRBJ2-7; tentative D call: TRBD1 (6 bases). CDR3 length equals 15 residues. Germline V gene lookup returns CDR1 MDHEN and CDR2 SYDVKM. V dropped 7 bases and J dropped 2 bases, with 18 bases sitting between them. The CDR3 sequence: CASKRLQGTAYEQYF. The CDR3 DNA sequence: TGTGCCAGCAAACGGCTACAGGGCACGGCCTACGAGCAGTACTTC.

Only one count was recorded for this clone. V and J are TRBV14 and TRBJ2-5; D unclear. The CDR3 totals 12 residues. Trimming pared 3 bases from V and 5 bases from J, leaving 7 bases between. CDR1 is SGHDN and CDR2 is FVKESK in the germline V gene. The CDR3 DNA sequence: TGTGCCAGCAGCCAGGGTATGGAGACCCAGTACTTC. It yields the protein CASSQGMETQYF.

The CDR3 DNA reads as TGCGCCAGCAGCTTGCGAATAGCGACGGAGACCCAGTACTTC. This translates into CASSLRIATETQYF. This rearrangement joins TRBV5-1 to TRBJ2-5; possibly TRBD2 for D (5 bases). The CDR3 has 14 residues. Germline CDR1 SGHRS, CDR2 YFSETQ. V was cut by 1 base and J by 5 bases, with 12 bases left in between.

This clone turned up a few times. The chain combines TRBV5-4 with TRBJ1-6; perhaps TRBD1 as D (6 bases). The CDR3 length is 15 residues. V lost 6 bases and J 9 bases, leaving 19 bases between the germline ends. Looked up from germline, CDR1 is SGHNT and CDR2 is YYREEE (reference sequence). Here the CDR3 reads CASTYYGTTSSPLHF. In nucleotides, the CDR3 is TGTGCCAGCACCTATTATGGGACAACAAGTTCACCCCTCCACTTT.

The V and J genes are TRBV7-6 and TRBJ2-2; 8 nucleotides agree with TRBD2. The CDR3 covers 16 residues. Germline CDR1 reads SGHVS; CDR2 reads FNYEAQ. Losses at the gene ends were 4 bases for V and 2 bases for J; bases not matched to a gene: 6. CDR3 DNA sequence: TGTGCCAGCAGCTCCCCAGCGGGGGCCAACACCGGGGAGCTGTTTTTT. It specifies CASSSPAGANTGELFF.

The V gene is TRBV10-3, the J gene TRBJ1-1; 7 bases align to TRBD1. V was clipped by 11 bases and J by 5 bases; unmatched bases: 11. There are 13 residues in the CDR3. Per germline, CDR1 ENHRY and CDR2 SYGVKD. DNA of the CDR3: TGTGCCTCTAATAACAGGGGAGGGACTGAAGCTTTCTTT. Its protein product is CASNNRGGTEAFF.